The 13 T cell receptor beta chains below were found in one sample sequenced in a study of OX40 agonist ivuxolimab in advanced cancers. Only in-frame clones appear in the TCRdb table, and some are missing; sequencing was by immunoSEQ multiplex PCR. The repertoire holds 50,000 to 60,000 clones, with 82% as singletons. This specimen consisted of CD4+ or CD8+ T cells sorted from blood, obtained in a trial of the OX40 agonist ivuxolimab. Every receptor here comes from an adult with an advanced solid tumor such as melanoma, head and neck, liver or kidney cancer.

This rearrangement joins TRBV11-2 to TRBJ1-2, with 11 bases aligning to TRBD1. J lost 5 bases, V lost 7 bases, and 6 bases had no gene match. Germline V gene lookup returns CDR1 SGHAT and CDR2 FQNNGV. CDR3 length: 14 amino acids. The CDR3 DNA sequence: TGTGCCAGCACCCACGGGACAGGGGGGTATGGCTACACCTTC. It encodes CASTHGTGGYGYTF.

V is TRBV7-9 and J is TRBJ2-3, with D tentatively TRBD1 (5 bases). From germline, CDR1 is SEHNR and CDR2 FQNEAQ (reference sequence). This CDR3 has 15 amino acids. V lost 2 bases to trimming and J lost 4 bases, with 13 bases between them. In nucleotides, the CDR3 is TGTGCCAGCAGCTTACGCAGGGTGGTCCCAGATACGCAGTATTTT. Translating it yields CASSLRRVVPDTQYF.

In its sample, this clone was seen a few times. The rearrangement uses TRBV19 and TRBJ2-1; D unclear. With 7 bases removed from V and 4 bases from J, the gap between germline ends came to 8 bases. There are 12 residues in the CDR3. The germline CDR1 and CDR2 sequences are LNHDA and SQIVND (reference sequence). The chain's CDR3 is CASKSLYNEQFF. In DNA, the CDR3 is TGTGCCAGTAAATCGCTATACAATGAGCAGTTCTTC.

The V gene is TRBV7-2, the J gene TRBJ2-5; tentatively, D is TRBD2 (7 bases). Per germline, CDR1 SGHTA and CDR2 FQGNSA. This CDR3 has 13 residues. Trimming removed 6 bases at V and 4 bases at J, with 12 bases between. The CDR3 protein is CASRIGGGETQYF. Written as DNA, the CDR3 is TGTGCCAGCAGAATAGGGGGGGGAGAGACCCAGTACTTC.

The V call is TRBV7-6, the J call TRBJ2-2; 7 bases map to TRBD1. The V segment lost 8 bases and the J segment 2 bases; nucleotides outside the gene matches: 5. The CDR3 has 14 residues. CDR1 and CDR2 (germline): SGHVS, FNYEAQ. CDR3 DNA sequence: TGTGCCAGCCAAACAGGGGCTAACACCGGGGAGCTGTTTTTT. This gives the protein CASQTGANTGELFF. Based on the CDR3 plus reference TRBV7-6 and TRBJ2-2, the full variable domain is GAGVSQSPRYKVTKRGQDVALRCDPISGHVSLYWYRQALGQGPEFLTYFNYEAQQDKSGLPNDRFSAERPEGSISTLTIQRTEQRDSAMYRCASQTGANTGELFFGEGSRLTVL.

This clone was recorded a few times. The chain carries TRBV5-1 and TRBJ2-3; D is unresolved. Germline V gene data show CDR1 as SGHRS and CDR2 as YFSETQ. Trimming cost V 0 bases and J 0 bases, with 2 bases left between them. This CDR3 region has 13 residues. The CDR3 nucleotides are TGCGCCAGCAGCTTGGGCAGCACAGATACGCAGTATTTT. Protein sequence: CASSLGSTDTQYF.

The rearrangement joins TRBV11-2 to TRBJ2-5, with 10 positions matching TRBD1. After removal of 1 base from V and 5 bases from J, the junction contained 10 bases not matched to a gene. CDR3 length: 17 amino acids. Germline-derived CDR1 and CDR2 are SGHAT and FQNNGV. The CDR3 region has the DNA TGTGCCAGCAGCTTAGGTTTGACAGGGGGCCTATGGGAGACCCAGTACTTC. Encoded protein: CASSLGLTGGLWETQYF.

V gene TRBV6-1 combines with J gene TRBJ1-1; TRBD1 might be the D (5 bases). V lost 2 bases to trimming and J lost 4 bases, with 14 bases between them. This CDR3 contains 15 residues. Germline CDR1 reads MNHNS; CDR2 reads SASEGT. CDR3 in DNA: TGTGCCAGCAGTGAATCACGGAGTGGGGGCACTGAAGCTTTCTTT. This translates into CASSESRSGGTEAFF.

V usage is TRBV19 and J usage is TRBJ1-2; 8 bases are a match to TRBD1. V was pared by 6 bases and J by 0 bases, with 6 bases of the junction left unmatched. Germline V lookup: CDR1 LNHDA, CDR2 SQIVND (reference sequence). The CDR3 totals 15 residues. The CDR3 reads CASRDDRGANYGYTF. DNA for the CDR3: TGTGCCAGTAGGGACGACAGGGGAGCTAACTATGGCTACACCTTC.

The V call is TRBV5-1, the J call TRBJ1-2, with D unclear. This CDR3 contains 14 residues. The germline V gene has CDR1 SGHRS and CDR2 YFSETQ. Trimming pared 4 bases from V and 0 bases from J, leaving 10 bases between. The CDR3 bases are TGCGCCAGCAGCCCCCCAAGGACTAACTATGGCTACACCTTC. Encoded protein: CASSPPRTNYGYTF.

This clone was seen more than once but under ten times. This chain links TRBV2 with TRBJ2-7; 9 positions match TRBD2. The CDR3 has 14 residues. Germline V gene data show CDR1 as SNHLY and CDR2 as FYNNEI. J was trimmed by 4 bases and V by 4 bases; bases with no gene match: 5. In DNA, the CDR3 is TGTGCCAGCAGTGGGGGTAGCGGGGGATACGAGCAGTACTTC. Translating it yields CASSGGSGGYEQYF.

The rearrangement uses TRBV5-1 and TRBJ2-2; 7 nucleotides match TRBD1. The junction had 8 bases not matched to a gene; V was cut back by 2 bases and J by 7 bases. The CDR3 length is 15 residues. The germline V gene has CDR1 SGHRS and CDR2 YFSETQ. The CDR3 spells CASSLRQGTDGELFF. The CDR3, as DNA: TGCGCCAGCAGCTTAAGACAGGGCACCGACGGGGAGCTGTTTTTT.

The chain uses TRBV10-1 and TRBJ2-5; the D call may be TRBD1 or TRBD2 (5 bases each). There are 12 residues in the CDR3. V was trimmed by 6 bases and J by 6 bases, leaving 11 bases between them. Germline-derived CDR1 and CDR2 are WNHNN and SYGVQD (reference sequence). The CDR3 sequence: CASSGDGKTQYF. CDR3 bases: TGCGCCAGCAGCGGGGACGGGAAGACCCAGTACTTC.